This T cell receptor (beta chain) is from a study of T cells in Graves' hyperthyroidism and ophthalmopathy. Study at large: Sampling of peripheral blood happened at initial diagnosis, prior to any treatment.

Trimming left V 0 bases short and J 10 bases short, with 13 bases between. The CDR3 totals 14 residues. Germline-derived CDR1 and CDR2 are LNHNV and YYDKDF (reference sequence). Amplified TCR beta CDR3 regions came from RNA transcripts. HTBI primers were employed in a first-round RT-PCR of the TCR CDR3. Using its own MiXCR run on the multiplex PCR reads, TCRdb lists one record per CDR3 protein. The sample holds hundreds of thousands of distinct CDR3 sequences, 13% to 15% seen once. Sequenced material: blood. This sequence joins TRBV15 and TRBJ2-1, with a weak D call TRBD2 (5 bases). This clonotype was sampled from a woman between 45 and 60 years old with Graves' ophthalmopathy. The CDR3 nucleotides are TGTGCCACCAGCAGAGATTTGGCGGGTCTAGAGCAGTTCTTC. Its protein is CATSRDLAGLEQFF.